At least ten counts were recorded for the clone carrying this T cell receptor (beta chain). Its target is not known. The repertoire came from unfractionated whole blood and reflected all unsorted peripheral T cells. The entry originates in a study of HIV-infected patients and healthy controls. Alpha and beta constant-region primers primed reverse transcription of approximately 460 ng RNA. Alpha and beta chain libraries were made separately by chain-specific third strand synthesis with multiplexing indices. One primer pair amplified all rearrangements per chain; each cDNA got molecular barcodes. MiXCR, applied by TCRdb to the 5' RACE reads, yields one record per CDR3 protein. The sample includes 20,000 to 30,000 distinct CDR3 sequences, 7.5% to 10% of them seen just once. The CDR3 has 17 residues. Trimming cost V 8 bases and J 0 bases; bases outside gene matches: 12. Germline CDR1 reads SNHLY; CDR2 reads FYNNEI.

Broader study findings: Unequal distinct sequence numbers between patients and controls complicated comparisons.

This clonotype originated in an adult in good health. The sample comprised blood. The chain joins TRBV2 to TRBJ1-5, with TRBD1 matching 8 bases. The CDR3 sequence is CASLGPSGGISNQPQHF. DNA for the CDR3: TGTGCCAGCCTCGGACCCTCAGGGGGCATTAGCAATCAGCCCCAGCATTTT.